The 9 T cell receptor beta chains reported below all come from one sample, sequenced in a study of T cells after yellow fever vaccination. TCRdb re-called the 5' RACE reads through MiXCR, storing one row per CDR3 protein. The sample yields 250,000 or so distinct CDR3 sequences, over 3% seen once. Sample: PBMCs, taken 15 days after the yellow fever booster vaccination. These receptors were taken from a man aged 18 to 30 who received the YFV17D yellow fever vaccine.

CDR3 nucleotides: TGTGCCAGCAGCCAACTAGCGGGGGGATACAATGAGCAGTTCTTC. Translating it yields CASSQLAGGYNEQFF. V gene TRBV3-1 combines with J gene TRBJ2-1; 11 positions match TRBD2. The CDR3 runs 15 residues. The trim removed 2 bases at V and 4 bases at J, leaving 1 base unmatched. In germline, CDR1 is LGHDT, CDR2 YNNKEL (reference sequence).

Ten or more counts support this clonotype. The rearrangement uses TRBV4-1 and TRBJ2-7, with 12 bases lining up with TRBD2. Trimming cost V 4 bases and J 2 bases; bases outside gene matches: 12. Germline V CDR1 and CDR2: MGHRA, YSYEKL. The CDR3 contains 18 residues. Here the CDR3 DNA reads TGCGCCAGCAGCCTTCGGACTAGCGGGGTAAAGGGGGCCTACGAGCAGTACTTC. Residues: CASSLRTSGVKGAYEQYF.

This clonotype was counted ten times or more. DNA for the CDR3: TGCAGTGCTAGAGTTCGGGTTAGCAATCAGCCCCAGCATTTT. Residues: CSARVRVSNQPQHF. The genes are TRBV20-1 and TRBJ1-5; D not certain. Germline CDR1 is DFQATT and CDR2 is SNEGSKA (reference sequence). The CDR3 covers 14 residues. Trimming removed 1 base at V and 0 bases at J, with 7 bases between.

This clonotype was found many times. This sequence joins TRBV7-2 and TRBJ2-2, with TRBD1 matching 9 bases. This CDR3 spans 17 amino acids. V shed 7 bases, J shed 4 bases, and the junction held 13 bases outside the gene matches. Germline V CDR1 and CDR2: SGHTA, FQGNSA. CDR3 nucleotide sequence: TGTGCCAGCAACACCGGGACAGGGACGATGTTCACCGGGGAGCTGTTTTTT. Translating gives CASNTGTGTMFTGELFF.

In its sample, this clonotype was seen many times. The chain is built from TRBV7-6 and TRBJ2-3; D gene ambiguous. V lost 1 base to trimming and J lost 1 base, with 15 bases between them. CDR1 SGHVS and CDR2 FNYEAQ come from the germline V gene. The CDR3 spans 17 residues. This CDR3 reads CASSLGSPSVGTDTQYF. CDR3 DNA sequence: TGTGCCAGCAGCTTAGGGTCCCCCAGCGTGGGCACAGATACGCAGTATTTT.

In this sample, this clonotype turned up many times. The V call is TRBV18, the J call TRBJ2-2, with 8 bases identical to TRBD1. V shed 3 bases, J shed 4 bases, and the junction held 4 bases outside the gene matches. CDR3 length: 15 residues. Germline CDR1 and CDR2: KGHSH and LQKENI. The CDR3 spells CASSPGQGFTGELFF. CDR3 coding DNA: TGTGCCAGCTCACCTGGACAGGGCTTCACCGGGGAGCTGTTTTTT.

In this sample, this clonotype turned up a few times. The chain carries TRBV5-4 and TRBJ2-7; weak D call: TRBD1 (5 bases). CDR1 is SGHNT, CDR2 YYREEE, per germline (reference sequence). The CDR3 consists of 15 residues. Trimming removed 0 bases at V and 7 bases at J, with 17 bases between. CDR3 protein: CASSLGKGRVMEQYF. The CDR3 DNA follows: TGTGCCAGCAGCTTGGGTAAGGGCAGGGTGATGGAGCAGTACTTC.

This clonotype has a count of ten or more. The gene calls are TRBV19 and TRBJ2-6; D ambiguous. The germline CDR1 and CDR2 sequences are LNHDA and SQIVND (reference sequence). The CDR3 is 14 residues long. V shed 10 bases and J shed 1 base, with 11 bases lying between them. Here the CDR3 DNA reads TGTGCCACAATGCGGTTTTCTGGGGCCAACGTCCTGACTTTC. It encodes CATMRFSGANVLTF. The complete variable domain, with remaining parts taken from reference TRBV19 and TRBJ2-6, reads DGGITQSPKYLFRKEGQNVTLSCEQNLNHDAMYWYRQDPGQGLRLIYYSQIVNDFQKGDIAEGYSVSREKKESFPLTVTSAQKNPTAFYLCATMRFSGANVLTFGAGSRLTVL.

This clonotype was picked up a small number of times. The chain uses TRBV4-3 and TRBJ2-1; D gene uncertain. V was clipped by 0 bases and J by 10 bases, with 16 bases between them. Germline V gene data show CDR1 as LGHNA and CDR2 as YSLEER. CDR3 length: 15 residues. The CDR3 DNA reads as TGCGCCAGCAGCCAAGAGCCCGGGCACGGTGGGGAGCAGTTCTTC. Its protein is CASSQEPGHGGEQFF.